These 26 T cell receptor beta chains were all obtained from the same sample, sequenced in a study of blood T cell repertoires in COVID-19. Repertoires were generated with immunoSEQ multiplex PCR, while TCRdb's copy carries only in-frame clones and drops some. The profile shows more than 80,000 clones, 80% to 95% of them singletons. Specimen: peripheral blood. The origin of the receptors is a man aged 18 to 35 with COVID-19, enrolled during active disease.

CDR3 amino acids: CASGAGLYNEQFF. The CDR3 DNA follows: TGCGCCAGCGGAGCGGGATTATACAATGAGCAGTTCTTC. The V and J genes are TRBV5-1 and TRBJ2-1; 7 bases match TRBD2. J lost 4 bases, V lost 7 bases, and 5 bases had no gene match. The CDR3 contains 13 residues. The V gene's germline CDR1 is SGHRS and CDR2 YFSETQ.

This clone was observed a single time. This chain uses TRBV5-5 with TRBJ2-7; D is perhaps TRBD2 (6 bases). The CDR3 runs to 12 residues. The V end lost 3 bases, the J end lost 7 bases, and 11 bases lay between the germline ends. Germline values: CDR1 SGHKS, CDR2 YYEKEE (reference sequence). This CDR3 reads CASSSGSREQYF. In nucleotides, the CDR3 is TGTGCCAGCAGCTCCGGGAGTCGTGAGCAGTACTTC.

V usage is TRBV6-1 and J usage is TRBJ2-7; 10 bases fit TRBD2. The CDR3 consists of 14 residues. Germline CDR1 MNHNS, CDR2 SASEGT. J lost 2 bases, V lost 2 bases, and 0 bases had no gene match. The CDR3: CASSETSGAYEQYF. The CDR3 coding sequence is TGTGCCAGCAGTGAAACTAGCGGGGCCTACGAGCAGTACTTC.

J is TRBJ2-1 and V is TRBV4-3; D might be TRBD2 (5 bases). Germline loops: CDR1 LGHNA, CDR2 YSLEER. The CDR3 extends over 16 amino acids. The V gene lost 1 base and the J gene lost 0 bases, with 10 bases spanning the gap. This chain's CDR3 is CASSQGPGSSYNEQFF. CDR3 DNA sequence: TGCGCCAGCAGCCAAGGGCCGGGGAGCTCCTACAATGAGCAGTTCTTC.

V gene TRBV3-1 (or the pseudogene TRBV3-2) combines with J gene TRBJ1-5; D unclear. The V end lost 2 bases, the J end lost 0 bases, and 8 bases lay between the germline ends. The CDR3 runs 15 residues. CDR1 and CDR2 from the germline V gene are LGHDT and YNNKEL (reference sequence). DNA for the CDR3: TGTGCCAGCAGCCAAACGGGATATAGCAATCAGCCCCAGCATTTT. Translated, it gives CASSQTGYSNQPQHF.

V is TRBV14 and J is TRBJ1-2, with a possible D match to TRBD1 (5 bases). The CDR3 totals 14 residues. Trimming removed 4 bases from V and 5 bases from J, with 14 bases in between. Per the germline V gene, CDR1 is SGHDN and CDR2 is FVKESK. The CDR3 region is CASSRPGTGYGYTF. The CDR3 DNA follows: TGTGCCAGCAGCCGTCCCGGGACTGGGTATGGCTACACCTTC.

The chain has TRBV14 and TRBJ1-1, with D maybe TRBD1 (5 bases). With 5 bases removed from V and 9 bases from J, the gap between germline ends came to 16 bases. The CDR3 length is 13 residues. Germline V gene sequence: CDR1 SGHDN, CDR2 FVKESK. CDR3 sequence reads: CASSIGAPGKAFF. The CDR3 bases are TGTGCCAGCAGCATAGGGGCTCCCGGCAAAGCTTTCTTT.

V is TRBV11-2 and J is TRBJ2-7; 9 bases agree with TRBD2. This CDR3 spans 13 amino acids. Germline CDR1 SGHAT, CDR2 FQNNGV. The V and J ends lost 8 bases and 1 base, in that order; junction bases with no gene match: 3. In DNA, the CDR3 is TGTGCCAGCGGCGGGGGGGTGTCCTACGAGCAGTACTTC. Translation gives CASGGGVSYEQYF.

The rearrangement links TRBV6-5 to TRBJ2-1; no reliable D call. CDR3 size: 12 residues. The germline CDR1 and CDR2 sequences are MNHEY and SVGAGI. The CDR3 DNA is TGTGCGGTAGCATTCTCCTACAATGAGCAGTTCTTC. Translation gives CAVAFSYNEQFF.

This chain uses TRBV7-9 with TRBJ2-1; TRBD1 is a possible D gene (6 bases). Trimming cost V 5 bases and J 8 bases, with 22 bases left between them. CDR1 SEHNR and CDR2 FQNEAQ come from the germline V gene (reference sequence). There are 16 residues in the CDR3. The CDR3 loop is CASSQRLGAVGDEQFF. The CDR3 nucleotides are TGTGCCAGCAGCCAAAGGCTGGGGGCGGTCGGCGATGAGCAGTTCTTC.

This chain connects TRBV14 to TRBJ1-1; 7 positions match TRBD1. The length of the CDR3 is 15 residues. V shed 4 bases, J shed 0 bases, and the junction held 5 bases outside the gene matches. In germline, CDR1 is SGHDN, CDR2 FVKESK. The CDR3 DNA reads as TGTGCCAGCAGCCCGATCAGGGGGTTGAACACTGAAGCTTTCTTT. Its translation is CASSPIRGLNTEAFF. Based on the CDR3 plus reference TRBV14 and TRBJ1-1, the full variable domain is EAGVTQFPSHSVIEKGQTVTLRCDPISGHDNLYWYRRVMGKEIKFLLHFVKESKQDESGMPNNRFLAERTGGTYSTLKVQPAELEDSGVYFCASSPIRGLNTEAFFGQGTRLTVV.

The genes are TRBV5-1 and TRBJ2-5; 7 bases match TRBD1. Germline V lookup: CDR1 SGHRS, CDR2 YFSETQ. V was clipped by 1 base and J by 3 bases; unmatched bases: 3. This CDR3 has 14 residues. CDR3 DNA: TGCGCCAGCAGCTTGTTGCAGGGGGAAGAGACCCAGTACTTC. Translating it yields CASSLLQGEETQYF.

This clone was counted a single time. V and J are TRBV29-1 and TRBJ2-7; TRBD1 is a possible D gene (6 bases). With 2 bases removed from V and 0 bases from J, the gap between germline ends came to 8 bases. Germline CDR1 and CDR2: SQVTM and ANQGSEA. This CDR3 is 13 amino acids long. The CDR3 DNA sequence: TGCAGCGTTGAACAGGACAGCTCCTACGAGCAGTACTTC. Its protein product is CSVEQDSSYEQYF.

The CDR3 here is CASNRGTSAGELFF. The CDR3 coding sequence is TGTGCCAGCAATAGGGGGACCTCCGCCGGGGAGCTGTTTTTT. This sequence joins TRBV27 and TRBJ2-2; a possible D gene is TRBD1 (6 bases). Germline values: CDR1 MNHEY, CDR2 SMNVEV (reference sequence). Trimming stripped 7 bases from V and 6 bases from J, with 15 bases between. The CDR3 spans 14 residues.

The CDR3, as DNA: TGTGCCAGCAGCTTGGGGGGACTAGCGTGGAATGAGCAGTTCTTC. Protein sequence: CASSLGGLAWNEQFF. The chain joins TRBV5-6 to TRBJ2-1, with 10 positions matching TRBD2. The CDR3 has 15 amino acids. The V gene's germline CDR1 is SGHDT and CDR2 YYEEEE. V was clipped by 0 bases and J by 7 bases; unmatched bases: 4.

V usage is TRBV4-2 and J usage is TRBJ2-1, with 8 nucleotides matching TRBD2. The CDR3 covers 15 residues. V dropped 1 base and J dropped 4; count of bases not matched to a gene: 3. Germline-derived CDR1 and CDR2 are LGHNA and YNFKEQ. The CDR3 nucleotides read TGTGCCAGCAGCCAAGGCCGGGGGGGGTACAATGAGCAGTTCTTC. This sequence encodes CASSQGRGGYNEQFF.

The chain uses TRBV19 and TRBJ1-5; D call uncertain. The CDR3 extends over 15 amino acids. V gave up 3 bases and J gave up 1 base, with 10 bases separating them. Germline assignment: CDR1 LNHDA and CDR2 SQIVND (reference sequence). The CDR3 nucleotides are TGTGCCAGTAGTATTGCCTGGAGGAGCAATCAGCCCCAGCATTTT. This translates into CASSIAWRSNQPQHF.

This CDR3 reads CASSPTIGGDGYTF. The CDR3 DNA reads TGTGCCAGCAGCCCTACAATTGGCGGGGATGGCTACACCTTC. The J gene is TRBJ1-2, the V gene TRBV16; D is uncertain. Between the trimmed V and J ends, which lost 4 bases and 6 bases, there was a span of 15 bases. CDR1 and CDR2 from the germline V gene are KGHSY and FQNENV. The CDR3 contains 14 residues. The full variable domain, its missing parts supplied by reference TRBV16 and TRBJ1-2, is GEEVAQTPKHLVRGEGQKAKLYCAPIKGHSYVFWYQQVLKNEFKFLISFQNENVFDETGMPKERFSAKCLPNSPCSLEIQATKLEDSAVYFCASSPTIGGDGYTFGSGTRLTVV.

This clone was seen more than once but under ten times. The gene calls are TRBV19 and TRBJ1-2; D might be TRBD1 (5 bases). Germline CDR1 LNHDA, CDR2 SQIVND (reference sequence). V lost 4 bases, J lost 5 bases, and 17 bases lay in between. The CDR3 has 15 residues. In DNA form, the CDR3 reads TGTGCCAGTAGTACCCTCGGGACTTCTTCTTATGGCTACACCTTC. Its translation is CASSTLGTSSYGYTF. Variable domain in full (rest from reference TRBV19 and TRBJ1-2): DGGITQSPKYLFRKEGQNVTLSCEQNLNHDAMYWYRQDPGQGLRLIYYSQIVNDFQKGDIAEGYSVSREKKESFPLTVTSAQKNPTAFYLCASSTLGTSSYGYTFGSGTRLTVV.

The chain joins TRBV2 to TRBJ2-3; D unclear. Germline CDR1 reads SNHLY; CDR2 reads FYNNEI. This CDR3 contains 12 residues. V lost 4 bases, J lost 1 base, and 3 bases lay in between. The CDR3 loop is CASSAGTDTQYF. In nucleotides, the CDR3 is TGTGCCAGCAGTGCTGGCACAGATACGCAGTATTTT. Looking up the rest from reference TRBV2 and TRBJ2-3 gives the full variable domain: EPEVTQTPSHQVTQMGQEVILRCVPISNHLYFYWYRQILGQKVEFLVSFYNNEISEKSEIFDDQFSVERPDGSNFTLKIRSTKLEDSAMYFCASSAGTDTQYFGPGTRLTVL.

This clone was picked up one time. The genes are TRBV6-5 and TRBJ2-3; D may be TRBD1 (6 bases). CDR1 and CDR2 from the germline V gene are MNHEY and SVGAGI. V lost 8 bases and J 2 bases, leaving 14 bases between the germline ends. This CDR3 has 14 amino acids. CDR3 loop: CASSGVFPTDTQYF. The CDR3 coding sequence is TGTGCCAGCTCAGGGGTTTTTCCCACAGATACGCAGTATTTT.

This clone was recorded once. This chain joins TRBV29-1 and TRBJ1-5, with D tentatively TRBD1 (6 bases). CDR1 is SQVTM and CDR2 is ANQGSEA in the germline V gene. The CDR3 covers 13 residues. V was pared by 0 bases and J by 6 bases, with 9 bases between. The CDR3 sequence is CSVEEGGGQPQHF. In DNA form, the CDR3 reads TGCAGCGTTGAAGAGGGAGGGGGTCAGCCCCAGCATTTT.

The CDR3 nucleotides are TGTGCCAGCAGCCAAGGCGCGGGGGTCTCTCAGTTCTTC. Translating it yields CASSQGAGVSQFF. The rearrangement links TRBV3-1 (or the pseudogene TRBV3-2) to TRBJ2-1; TRBD2 matches at 7 bases. Germline CDR1 is LGHDT and CDR2 is YNNKEL (reference sequence). The CDR3 runs to 13 residues. V lost 1 base, J lost 13 bases, and 7 bases stayed unmatched.

The chain is built from TRBV6-5 and TRBJ1-3; possible D gene TRBD1, 5 bases. The CDR3 has 14 amino acids. CDR1 and CDR2 from the germline V gene are MNHEY and SVGAGI. V lost 3 bases and J lost 4, with 10 bases in between. Here the CDR3 reads CASSYSGFGNTIYF. The CDR3 DNA sequence: TGTGCCAGCAGTTATTCAGGGTTCGGAAACACCATATATTTT.

This clone was observed a handful of times. This chain joins TRBV19 and TRBJ1-1; D possibly corresponds to TRBD1 (5 bases). CDR1 and CDR2 from the germline V gene are LNHDA and SQIVND (reference sequence). The CDR3 length is 18 residues. V shed 3 bases and J shed 0 bases, with 20 bases lying between them. This CDR3 reads CASSMGPPAGGMNTEAFF. The DNA of the CDR3 is TGTGCCAGTAGTATGGGCCCCCCCGCCGGGGGGATGAACACTGAAGCTTTCTTT.

V and J are TRBV5-5 and TRBJ2-7; D may be TRBD1 (5 bases). Trimming took 7 bases from V and 6 from J, leaving 20 bases between them. Germline loops: CDR1 SGHKS, CDR2 YYEKEE (reference sequence). The CDR3 is 14 residues long. The CDR3 DNA sequence: TGTGCCAGCGTACCATCCAGCAGGGTGGGCGAGCAGTACTTC. This codes for CASVPSSRVGEQYF.